The 8 T cell receptor beta chains below come from one sample, sequenced in a study of immune cell composition in non-small cell lung cancer. TCRdb keeps only in-frame clones here, not all; method: immunoSEQ multiplex PCR. This table holds some 6,700 clones, under 80% found once. The sequencing input was lung tumor tissue. The origin of the receptors is a human donor with non-small cell lung cancer.

The J gene is TRBJ2-1, the V gene TRBV28, with 13 nucleotides matching TRBD2. Germline V lookup: CDR1 MDHEN, CDR2 SYDVKM. The CDR3 contains 17 residues. The V segment lost 0 bases and the J segment 9 bases; nucleotides outside the gene matches: 8. The CDR3 loop is CASSLWILAGGPGEQFF. CDR3 coding DNA: TGTGCCAGCAGTTTATGGATACTAGCGGGAGGGCCTGGTGAGCAGTTCTTC.

CDR3: CASRPGQGIGQPQHF. Written as DNA, the CDR3 is TGTGCCAGCAGACCGGGACAGGGGATTGGCCAGCCCCAGCATTTT. This rearrangement joins TRBV28 to TRBJ1-5; 10 nucleotides line up with TRBD1. The CDR3 is made up of 15 amino acids. The germline gives CDR1 MDHEN, CDR2 SYDVKM. The junction had 9 bases not matched to a gene; V was cut back by 6 bases and J by 7 bases.

This clone was counted a few times. This rearrangement joins TRBV4-1 to TRBJ1-6, with D hard to call. Germline V gene lookup returns CDR1 MGHRA and CDR2 YSYEKL. V lost 0 bases, J lost 8 bases, and 17 bases lay in between. This CDR3 is 17 amino acids long. CDR3: CASSQDYGTKEYSPLHF. The CDR3 region has the DNA TGCGCCAGCAGCCAAGACTATGGCACCAAGGAGTATTCACCCCTCCACTTT.

The V gene is TRBV18, the J gene TRBJ2-5, with 8 bases identical to TRBD2. The V gene's germline CDR1 is KGHSH and CDR2 LQKENI. Trimming at V came to 3 bases and at J to 2 bases, leaving 2 bases not matched to a gene. The CDR3 is 14 amino acids. The CDR3: CASSPGLEQETQYF. CDR3 DNA sequence: TGTGCCAGCTCACCGGGACTAGAGCAAGAGACCCAGTACTTC.

The gene calls are TRBV6-5 and TRBJ2-5, with a possible D match to TRBD2 (6 bases). The V end lost 3 bases, the J end lost 3 bases, and 14 bases lay between the germline ends. The germline CDR1 and CDR2 sequences are MNHEY and SVGAGI. The CDR3 extends over 15 amino acids. DNA for the CDR3: TGTGCCAGCAGTTATGGGGAGGCTGGGGAAGAGACCCAGTACTTC. Translating it yields CASSYGEAGEETQYF.

V is TRBV19 and J is TRBJ1-2; D ambiguous. Germline V gene sequence: CDR1 LNHDA, CDR2 SQIVND (reference sequence). The V end was cut by 3 bases, the J end by 4 bases, with 15 bases between. The CDR3 spans 15 residues. The CDR3 DNA sequence: TGTGCCAGTAGTATTTCCATCGCCGAGATCTATGGCTACACCTTC. Its translation is CASSISIAEIYGYTF.

This sequence joins TRBV30 and TRBJ1-1, with unresolved D. The CDR3 contains 13 residues. CDR1 and CDR2 (germline): GTSNPN, SVGIG (reference sequence). V was trimmed by 0 bases and J by 5 bases, leaving 10 bases between them. The CDR3 region has the DNA TGTGCCTGGAGTGTACACCAAGTTACTGAAGCTTTCTTT. Translating gives CAWSVHQVTEAFF. Based on the CDR3 plus reference TRBV30 and TRBJ1-1, the full variable domain is SQTIHQWPATLVQPVGSPLSLECTVEGTSNPNLYWYRQAAGRGLQLLFYSVGIGQISSEVPQNLSASRPQDRQFILSSKKLLLSDSGFYLCAWSVHQVTEAFFGQGTRLTVV.

In this sample, this clone turned up a few times. The chain is built from TRBV19 and TRBJ1-2; 8 nucleotides line up with TRBD1. With V trimmed by 5 bases and J by 4 bases, 12 bases remained unmatched. There are 16 residues in the CDR3. The germline V gene encodes CDR1 LNHDA and CDR2 SQIVND (reference sequence). DNA of the CDR3: TGTGCCAGTAGTTGGTCAGGGGGCAGTTCTAGCTATGGCTACACCTTC. Its protein is CASSWSGGSSSYGYTF.